This T cell receptor (beta chain) was identified in a study of T cell responses to AZD1222 COVID-19 vaccine. The method was immunoSEQ multiplex PCR; TCRdb's version includes in-frame clones alone and lacks a portion of them. The sample has fewer than 90,000 clones; more than 70% are singletons. The study's findings and limits: Two AZD1222 administrations were followed by greater Spike-specific TCR breadth and depth. Without day 14 samples, only post-peak T cell repertoires were studied.

Notes on this clone: The antigen remains undetermined.

Sequencing was performed on peripheral blood, taken 28 days after the second AZD1222 dose. The sequence was collected from an adult who received the AZD1222 COVID-19 vaccine.

The CDR3 here is CASNEFMNTEAFF. The CDR3 region has the DNA TGTGCCAGCAACGAGTTCATGAACACTGAAGCTTTCTTT. The J gene is TRBJ1-1, the V gene TRBV6-5; D is unclear. The CDR3 has 13 amino acids. CDR1 and CDR2 from the germline V gene are MNHEY and SVGAGI. V was trimmed by 7 bases and J by 0 bases, leaving 9 bases between them.